The rows below give T cell receptor beta chains drawn from one sample of a study of shared clonotypes between healthy human individuals. Profiling relied on immunoSEQ multiplex PCR, and the TCRdb table lists in-frame clones only, not all of them. The table records roughly 1.4 million clones, roughly 98.5% of them present only once. Sequencing used naive CD4+ T cells sorted from blood. These TCRs come from a man aged 30-40 years in good health. The CDR3 runs from the conserved cysteine through the conserved F or W. D genes are given only for firm matches. Part of the rows lack a size; the others show once, few, many or a class for expanded clones.

>TRBJ2-1|NA|TRBV11-2|TRBD2
CASSLDLAGGPFF
TGTGCCAGCAGCTTAGACCTAGCGGGTGGACCCTTCTTC
>TRBJ2-1|NA|TRBV6-1|NA
CASSERTVLSSYNEQFF
TGTGCCAGCAGTGAACGGACGGTACTAAGCTCCTACAATGAGCAGTTCTTC
>TRBJ2-1|NA|TRBV7-9|NA
CASSLPSGRGLSREQFF
TGTGCCAGCAGCCTCCCGAGCGGACGGGGCCTCAGCAGAGAGCAGTTCTTC
>TRBJ2-7|NA|TRBV18|NA
CASSPMDSFSYEQYF
TGTGCCAGCTCACCCATGGACTCTTTTTCCTACGAGCAGTACTTC
>TRBJ2-2|NA|TRBV5-1|TRBD2
CASSLAASGNTGELFF
TGCGCCAGCAGCTTGGCGGCTAGCGGGAACACCGGGGAGCTGTTTTTT
>TRBJ1-1|NA|TRBV7-3|NA
CASSLKPLGWNTEAFF
TGTGCCAGCAGCTTAAAGCCCCTAGGCTGGAACACTGAAGCTTTCTTT
>TRBJ2-7|NA|TRBV11-2|TRBD2
CASSSGTSGFYEQYF
TGTGCCAGCAGCTCAGGGACTAGCGGGTTCTACGAGCAGTACTTC
>TRBJ2-7|NA|TRBV5-4|TRBD1
CASSHPGQGPHEQYF
TGTGCCAGCAGCCATCCGGGACAGGGGCCCCACGAGCAGTACTTC
>TRBJ2-5|NA|TRBV27|NA
CASSARQRQETQYF
TGTGCCAGCAGTGCCAGACAGAGGCAAGAGACCCAGTACTTC
>TRBJ2-2|NA|TRBV7-8|TRBD2
CASSVVSGSVTGELFF
TGTGCCAGCAGCGTAGTTAGCGGGAGTGTCACCGGGGAGCTGTTTTTT
>TRBJ1-4|NA|TRBV14|TRBD1
CASSQTGGATNEKLFF
TGTGCCAGCAGCCAAACAGGGGGAGCGACTAATGAAAAACTGTTTTTT
>TRBJ1-3|NA|TRBV10-2|TRBD1
CASKGTASSGNTIYF
TGCGCCAGCAAAGGGACAGCTAGCTCTGGAAACACCATATATTTT
>TRBJ1-2|NA|TRBV27|TRBD1
CASSLLGQGADGYTF
TGTGCCAGCAGTTTATTAGGACAGGGGGCAGATGGCTACACCTTC
>TRBJ2-3|NA|TRBV10-3|TRBD1
CAINRDRDTDTQYF
TGTGCCATCAACAGGGACAGGGACACAGATACGCAGTATTTT
>TRBJ2-2|NA|TRBV2|TRBD1
CASSLTGLNTGELFF
TGTGCCAGCAGTTTGACAGGGCTCAACACCGGGGAGCTGTTTTTT
>TRBJ1-1|NA|TRBV11-2|NA
CASSSYTEAFF
TGTGCCAGCAGCTCGTACACTGAAGCTTTCTTT
>TRBJ2-7|once|TRBV13|TRBD2
CASSNGREGHYEQYF
TGTGCCAGCAGCAACGGGCGGGAGGGCCACTACGAGCAGTACTTC